These 11 T cell receptor beta chains came from one sample sequenced in a study of CD8 T cells in ankylosing spondylitis listed by TCRdb under 2017. The library was produced with 5' RACE. Sequencing was carried out with an Illumina HiSeq 2500. Clones were called with MiXCR by TCRdb after fastp trimmed the public reads at Q25, and only in-frame beta chains were retained. Every entry covers one CDR3 protein and lists the most common genes and DNA from its rows. This sample has some 240,000 distinct CDR3 sequences in its table, and more than 15% of those were observed once. 25% to 40% of the sample is held by the ten biggest clonotypes. The source material was blood, either unsorted or a sorted T cell fraction (not recorded which). The receptors derive from a male donor with ankylosing spondylitis or in good health (not recorded which).

This clonotype showed up many times. V is TRBV20-1 and J is TRBJ1-1, with 8 positions matching TRBD1. The CDR3 is 13 residues long. CDR1 and CDR2 from the germline V gene are DFQATT and SNEGSKA (reference sequence). The junction had 8 bases not matched to a gene; V was cut back by 6 bases and J by 5 bases. The CDR3 loop is CSAEEGQVTEAFF. The CDR3 DNA is TGCAGTGCCGAGGAGGGACAGGTAACTGAAGCTTTCTTT.

The table lists this clonotype with a few counts. The rearrangement links TRBV29-1 to TRBJ1-1; D perhaps matches TRBD1 (6 bases). Germline V gene lookup returns CDR1 SQVTM and CDR2 ANQGSEA. This CDR3 spans 14 amino acids. The V end lost 3 bases, the J end lost 0 bases, and 11 bases lay between the germline ends. CDR3 protein: CSVDPKGVNTEAFF. CDR3 bases: TGCAGCGTTGACCCCAAGGGGGTGAACACTGAAGCTTTCTTT.

The chain employs TRBV12-5 and TRBJ1-5, with no clear D. This CDR3 is built from 18 residues. V dropped 9 bases and J dropped 0 bases, with 24 bases sitting between them. Germline V CDR1 and CDR2: LGHNT, FRNRAP. CDR3 in amino acids: CASRLTERTDDSNQPQHF. The CDR3 coding sequence is TGTGCTAGCCGCCTAACCGAAAGGACGGATGATAGCAATCAGCCCCAGCATTTT.

In this sample, this clonotype turned up a few times. The chain uses TRBV20-1 and TRBJ2-7, with TRBD2 matching 8 bases. The CDR3 consists of 13 residues. Germline lookup yields CDR1 DFQATT and CDR2 SNEGSKA (reference sequence). Trimming removed 4 bases from V and 3 bases from J; junction bases left unmatched: 5. The CDR3 DNA reads as TGCAGTGCTATAAGCGGGAGAAGCTACGAGCAGTACTTC. Its translation is CSAISGRSYEQYF.

V is TRBV7-3 and J is TRBJ2-5; D tentatively reads TRBD1 or TRBD2 (5 bases each). Germline lookup yields CDR1 SGHTA and CDR2 FQGTGA. CDR3 length equals 13 residues. With 4 bases removed from V and 5 bases from J, the gap between germline ends came to 11 bases. The chain's CDR3 is CASSYGAWETQYF. For the CDR3, the DNA is TGTGCCAGCAGCTACGGGGCGTGGGAGACCCAGTACTTC.

The chain joins TRBV29-1 to TRBJ2-6; D is perhaps TRBD1 (6 bases). Germline V CDR1 and CDR2: SQVTM, ANQGSEA. Trimming took 4 bases from V and 0 from J, leaving 10 bases between them. The CDR3 totals 15 residues. The CDR3 loop reads CSVAGQPSGANVLTF. Here the CDR3 DNA reads TGCAGCGTTGCGGGACAACCCTCTGGGGCCAACGTCCTGACTTTC. The full variable domain, in which reference TRBV29-1 and TRBJ2-6 provide the parts outside the CDR3, is SAVISQKPSRDICQRGTSLTIQCQVDSQVTMMFWYRQQPGQSLTLIATANQGSEATYESGFVIDKFPISRPNLTFSTLTVSNMSPEDSSIYLCSVAGQPSGANVLTFGAGSRLTVL.

This clonotype was counted between two and nine times. This sequence joins TRBV20-1 and TRBJ2-1, with D perhaps matching TRBD2 (6 bases). The CDR3 is 17 residues long. Germline CDR1 reads DFQATT; CDR2 reads SNEGSKA (reference sequence). Deletions cut 4 bases from V and 0 bases from J, with 19 bases between. The CDR3 is CSANHPNRGSSYNEQFF. CDR3 in DNA: TGCAGTGCTAACCACCCGAATCGGGGGAGCTCCTACAATGAGCAGTTCTTC.

This clonotype was detected a few times. The chain has TRBV6-5 and TRBJ2-7; the D is unclear. Trimming removed 0 bases from V and 2 bases from J, with 11 bases in between. Germline V gives CDR1 MNHEY, CDR2 SVGAGI. The CDR3 is made up of 15 amino acids. Here the CDR3 reads CASSYSISETYEQYF. The CDR3 coding sequence is TGTGCCAGCAGTTACTCTATATCGGAGACCTACGAGCAGTACTTC.

This clonotype showed up many times. This chain joins TRBV6-5 and TRBJ1-2; the D is unclear. This CDR3 has 14 residues. The germline V gene has CDR1 MNHEY and CDR2 SVGAGI. V gave up 4 bases and J gave up 4 bases, with 13 bases separating them. As DNA, the CDR3 is TGTGCCAGCAGTTCGGTCGTGGGAACCTATGGCTACACCTTC. Translating gives CASSSVVGTYGYTF.

This chain links TRBV4-2 with TRBJ2-2, with 13 bases aligning to TRBD2. J was trimmed by 3 bases and V by 0 bases; bases with no gene match: 10. CDR1 is LGHNA, CDR2 YNFKEQ, per germline. The CDR3 runs to 20 residues. This CDR3 reads CASSQETGTSGKPYTGELFF. Here the CDR3 DNA reads TGTGCCAGCAGCCAAGAGACCGGGACTAGCGGGAAACCGTACACCGGGGAGCTGTTTTTT.

This clonotype was seen more than once but under ten times. V usage is TRBV27 and J usage is TRBJ1-5, with 12 bases matching TRBD1. Trimming cost V 6 bases and J 2 bases; bases outside gene matches: 8. The CDR3 runs to 17 residues. The germline V gene encodes CDR1 MNHEY and CDR2 SMNVEV (reference sequence). Written as DNA, the CDR3 is TGTGCCAGCAGGTCTGCCGGGACAGGGGGCGGCAATCAGCCCCAGCATTTT. This encodes CASRSAGTGGGNQPQHF.